A selection of T cell receptor beta chains follows, all from one sample in a study of a mutant IDH1 vaccine in newly diagnosed glioma. These receptors' antigens are unknown. Here immunoSEQ multiplex PCR was the method, and the copy in TCRdb shows in-frame clones only, minus some. In the table there are tens of thousands of clones, roughly 85% of which are singletons. The sample consisted of PBMCs, taken from a glioma patient whose treatment included an IDH1 peptide vaccine. The receptors originated from a man under 40 with glioma. Some clones in this sample may be carry-over from other donors' samples. Each CDR3 is given without its conserved first and last residue. Each record gives: clone size, V gene, J gene, CDR3 protein. Size values are once, few and many counts, or a class for expanded clones, and some rows have none.

size: -; V: TRBV9; J: TRBJ1-3; CDR3: ASSVGNGLRDTIY
size: -; V: TRBV6-5; J: TRBJ2-7; CDR3: ASSSSGTDQYEQY
size: -; V: TRBV28; J: TRBJ2-7; CDR3: ASSRQASYEQY
size: once; V: TRBV2; J: TRBJ1-3; CDR3: ASSRGGALSGNTIY
size: -; V: TRBV19; J: TRBJ1-2; CDR3: ASSRLGDTANYGYT
size: few; V: TRBV5-5; J: TRBJ1-1; CDR3: ASSFADVGTEAF
size: -; V: TRBV7-8; J: TRBJ1-2; CDR3: ASSLTGINYGYT
size: -; V: TRBV6-5; J: TRBJ1-2; CDR3: ASSYSRAQPYGYT
size: -; V: TRBV28; J: TRBJ2-7; CDR3: ASSLGLGREEFGSYEQY
size: -; V: TRBV7-9; J: TRBJ2-1; CDR3: ASSLPRVAGGFYNEQF
size: -; V: TRBV28; J: TRBJ1-2; CDR3: ASSLSVADYGYT
size: -; V: TRBV19; J: TRBJ2-2; CDR3: ASRWVAGVTGELF
size: -; V: TRBV4-1; J: TRBJ1-2; CDR3: ASSQALNYGYT
size: -; V: TRBV2; J: TRBJ2-5; CDR3: ASGGQGVGETQY
size: -; V: TRBV2; J: TRBJ2-6; CDR3: ASREITGGLSGANVLT
size: -; V: TRBV30; J: TRBJ2-6; CDR3: AWSVNAGANVLT
size: -; V: TRBV9; J: TRBJ2-3; CDR3: ASSVANGGVDTQY
size: -; V: TRBV5-1; J: TRBJ1-1; CDR3: ASSLGSANTEAF
size: -; V: TRBV18; J: TRBJ2-5; CDR3: ASSRWGTSQETQY
size: few; V: TRBV29-1; J: TRBJ1-2; CDR3: SAWLQIPYGYT
size: -; V: TRBV18; J: TRBJ1-3; CDR3: ASSPTQGGNTIY
size: -; V: TRBV11-2; J: TRBJ1-5; CDR3: ASSTSRTKRGSNQPQH
size: -; V: TRBV4-2; J: TRBJ2-2; CDR3: ASSTRPLTGELF
size: -; V: TRBV19; J: TRBJ1-5; CDR3: ASSRQGASNQPQH
size: -; V: TRBV10-3; J: TRBJ2-2; CDR3: AISTGVDTGELF
size: few; V: TRBV20-1; J: TRBJ1-2; CDR3: SAPGYT
size: few; V: TRBV11-3; J: TRBJ1-1; CDR3: ASSLGDTRNTEAF
size: -; V: TRBV6-5; J: TRBJ1-1; CDR3: ATGRGEGTEAF
size: -; V: TRBV5-1; J: TRBJ1-1; CDR3: ASSYSGDTEAF
size: few; V: TRBV15; J: TRBJ1-1; CDR3: ATSRDLEQTTEAF
size: -; V: TRBV7-9; J: TRBJ2-5; CDR3: ASSHPVAVKETQY
size: -; V: TRBV6-5; J: TRBJ1-2; CDR3: ASRPGTGVHT
size: -; V: TRBV5-1; J: TRBJ2-2; CDR3: ASSLAGSLVSGELF
size: -; V: TRBV7-9; J: TRBJ2-5; CDR3: ASSLGRTREETQY
size: once; V: TRBV2; J: -; CDR3: ASSEGYEQY
size: -; V: TRBV9; J: TRBJ1-2; CDR3: ASSVQPGGAGYT
size: -; V: TRBV27; J: TRBJ1-4; CDR3: ASSPAPGRLPNEKLF
size: -; V: TRBV5-4; J: TRBJ2-7; CDR3: ASSGDREFSPLEQY
size: -; V: TRBV19; J: TRBJ1-3; CDR3: ASSIGPQPGNTIY
size: once; V: TRBV19; J: TRBJ2-1; CDR3: ASSIQDRGFDEQF
size: -; V: TRBV19; J: TRBJ1-2; CDR3: ASSISLARDGYGYT
size: once; V: TRBV27; J: TRBJ2-7; CDR3: ASTLRGRASYEQY
size: -; V: TRBV13; J: TRBJ2-1; CDR3: ASSPDRGHSYNEQF
size: -; V: TRBV18; J: TRBJ2-5; CDR3: ASSRDSDQETQY
size: once; V: TRBV18; J: -; CDR3: ASSLAMVWDGIYEQY
size: -; V: TRBV5-1; J: TRBJ1-4; CDR3: ASSRWAPTNEKLF
size: -; V: TRBV28; J: TRBJ2-5; CDR3: ASSFVGRERETQY
size: -; V: TRBV7-3; J: TRBJ2-7; CDR3: ASSPSGAFYEQY
size: -; V: TRBV29-1; J: TRBJ2-3; CDR3: SVGTSGSDTQY
size: -; V: TRBV6-5; J: TRBJ2-1; CDR3: ASSSTRGGRHNEQF
size: -; V: TRBV28; J: TRBJ2-1; CDR3: ASTIGGTPQF
size: -; V: TRBV19; J: TRBJ1-5; CDR3: ASSIVLGQVNQPQH
size: -; V: TRBV7-8; J: TRBJ2-1; CDR3: ASSLDLPRSYNEQF
size: -; V: TRBV27; J: TRBJ2-7; CDR3: ASSLTGSTYEQY